These 20 T cell receptor beta chains originate from one sample sequenced in a study of OX40 agonist ivuxolimab in advanced cancers. Libraries were prepared by immunoSEQ multiplex PCR; TCRdb keeps only in-frame clonotypes and omits some of them. The data contain some 69,000 clones, over 60% of them singletons. The source material was CD4+ or CD8+ T cells sorted from blood, sampled in a trial of the OX40 agonist ivuxolimab. These receptors were collected from an adult with an advanced solid tumor such as melanoma, head and neck, liver or kidney cancer.

This sequence joins TRBV7-2 and TRBJ1-1; the D gene is possibly TRBD1 (5 bases). The CDR3 is made up of 14 amino acids. The V end was cut by 1 base, the J end by 9 bases, with 15 bases between. CDR1 SGHTA and CDR2 FQGNSA come from the germline V gene. Here the CDR3 DNA reads TGTGCCAGCAGCTTAGAGGTGAGGGGACGTCAAGCTTTCTTT. Amino acids: CASSLEVRGRQAFF.

This clone was recorded only once. This rearrangement joins TRBV19 to TRBJ2-1; TRBD2 aligns across 12 bases. The germline CDR1 and CDR2 sequences are LNHDA and SQIVND (reference sequence). CDR3 length equals 16 residues. V shed 4 bases, J shed 2 bases, and the junction held 3 bases outside the gene matches. The CDR3 sequence is CASSSGTSGPYNEQFF. In DNA form, the CDR3 reads TGTGCCAGTAGTAGTGGGACTAGCGGGCCCTACAATGAGCAGTTCTTC.

The chain recombines TRBV5-1 with TRBJ2-3; 7 nucleotides align to TRBD2. Losses at the gene ends were 0 bases for V and 1 base for J; bases not matched to a gene: 5. The CDR3 is 16 residues long. In germline, CDR1 is SGHRS, CDR2 YFSETQ. CDR3 in amino acids: CASSLAPSGGTDTQYF. In DNA, the CDR3 is TGCGCCAGCAGCTTGGCCCCTAGCGGAGGCACAGATACGCAGTATTTT.

This sequence joins TRBV19 and TRBJ2-3; TRBD1 agrees at 10 bases. The CDR3 length is 16 residues. With 6 bases clipped from V and 1 base from J, the junction kept 7 bases outside the gene matches. CDR1 is LNHDA, CDR2 SQIVND, per germline (reference sequence). The CDR3 reads CASSFDRGLGTDTQYF. The CDR3 bases are TGTGCCAGTAGCTTCGACAGGGGGCTTGGCACAGATACGCAGTATTTT.

The chain links TRBV7-9 to TRBJ1-1; D unclear. Germline values: CDR1 SEHNR, CDR2 FQNEAQ (reference sequence). This CDR3 is built from 14 residues. Deletions cut 4 bases from V and 6 bases from J, with 15 bases between. CDR3 residues: CASSSRVSGAEAFF. CDR3 sequence (DNA): TGTGCCAGCAGCTCCCGGGTCTCAGGCGCTGAAGCTTTCTTT.

V usage is TRBV2 and J usage is TRBJ2-1; possible D gene TRBD2, 6 bases. The germline V gene has CDR1 SNHLY and CDR2 FYNNEI. The CDR3 extends over 15 amino acids. V gave up 6 bases and J gave up 1 base, with 13 bases separating them. The CDR3 bases are TGTGCCAGCAGCGCGACTAGTATATCCTACAATGAGCAGTTCTTC. Translation gives CASSATSISYNEQFF. The complete variable domain, with remaining parts taken from reference TRBV2 and TRBJ2-1, reads EPEVTQTPSHQVTQMGQEVILRCVPISNHLYFYWYRQILGQKVEFLVSFYNNEISEKSEIFDDQFSVERPDGSNFTLKIRSTKLEDSAMYFCASSATSISYNEQFFGPGTRLTVL.

This clone was seen just once. The rearrangement joins TRBV5-8 to TRBJ2-3; TRBD2 agrees at 7 bases. Germline V CDR1 and CDR2: SGHTS, YDEGEE. The V segment lost 3 bases and the J segment 4 bases; nucleotides outside the gene matches: 14. The CDR3 loop spans 17 amino acids. The CDR3 region is CASSSQNLAVGPDTQYF. CDR3 sequence (DNA): TGTGCCAGCAGCTCCCAAAATCTAGCGGTGGGGCCAGATACGCAGTATTTT.

CDR3 amino acids: CASSYTPGLITDTQYF. In nucleotides, the CDR3 is TGCGCCAGCAGTTATACTCCGGGACTGATCACAGATACGCAGTATTTT. The chain carries TRBV5-1 and TRBJ2-3; tentative D call: TRBD2 (6 bases). V was trimmed by 5 bases and J by 2 bases, leaving 18 bases between them. In germline, CDR1 is SGHRS, CDR2 YFSETQ. The CDR3 contains 16 residues.

This clone was recorded only once. The chain couples TRBV5-1 to TRBJ2-2; D is possibly TRBD1 or TRBD2 (5 bases each). V was pared by 1 base and J by 4 bases, with 11 bases between. Per the germline V gene, CDR1 is SGHRS and CDR2 is YFSETQ. The CDR3 contains 15 residues. The DNA for the CDR3 is TGCGCCAGCAGCTTGAATGGGGGTGCCACCGGGGAGCTGTTTTTT. Encoded protein: CASSLNGGATGELFF.

This chain uses TRBV7-8 with TRBJ2-1; tentatively, D is TRBD1 (5 bases). Trimming left V 1 base short and J 7 bases short, with 17 bases between. CDR1 and CDR2 from the germline V gene are SGHVS and FQNEAQ. The CDR3 length is 16 residues. The CDR3 coding sequence is TGTGCCAGCAGCTTAGGGTCCAGGGTAGGGGTTAATGAGCAGTTCTTC. This encodes CASSLGSRVGVNEQFF.

In DNA form, the CDR3 reads TGTGCCAGCAATTTCGGGTTTCCTGCCTACGAGCAGTACTTC. It is translated as CASNFGFPAYEQYF. The chain combines TRBV2 with TRBJ2-7; D gene ambiguous. V dropped 7 bases and J dropped 2 bases, with 15 bases sitting between them. Germline CDR1 and CDR2: SNHLY and FYNNEI. This CDR3 contains 14 residues.

The chain combines TRBV5-6 with TRBJ1-4; D perhaps matches TRBD1 (6 bases). This CDR3 contains 15 residues. The ends were cut back, 6 bases at V and 7 bases at J, with 19 bases in the middle. Germline loops: CDR1 SGHDT, CDR2 YYEEEE. CDR3 region: CASTNWGGAGEKLFF. The CDR3, as DNA: TGTGCCAGCACCAATTGGGGGGGCGCGGGTGAAAAACTGTTTTTT.

This chain connects TRBV19 to TRBJ2-6; 12 positions agree with TRBD1. J lost 2 bases, V lost 7 bases, and 12 bases had no gene match. The CDR3 is 19 amino acids. Per germline, CDR1 LNHDA and CDR2 SQIVND (reference sequence). The chain's CDR3 is CASKPGQGAGLTGANVLTF. CDR3 in DNA: TGTGCCAGTAAACCGGGACAGGGGGCAGGGCTCACTGGGGCCAACGTCCTGACTTTC.

The V call is TRBV5-5, the J call TRBJ2-7; 10 nucleotides align to TRBD1. The V gene's germline CDR1 is SGHKS and CDR2 YYEKEE (reference sequence). This CDR3 is built from 15 residues. With 2 bases clipped from V and 3 bases from J, the junction kept 5 bases outside the gene matches. CDR3 in DNA: TGTGCCAGCAGCTTCCAGACAGGGGGCGTCTACGAGCAGTACTTC. The encoded protein is CASSFQTGGVYEQYF.

This chain links TRBV11-2 with TRBJ2-3, with 7 bases fitting TRBD2. J was trimmed by 2 bases and V by 2 bases; bases with no gene match: 1. CDR1 and CDR2 from the germline V gene are SGHAT and FQNNGV. The CDR3 spans 14 residues. This CDR3 reads CASSLLAVTDTQYF. The DNA for the CDR3 is TGTGCCAGCAGCTTACTAGCGGTCACAGATACGCAGTATTTT.

This chain connects TRBV6-5 to TRBJ1-5, with 8 bases aligning to TRBD1. Germline V gives CDR1 MNHEY, CDR2 SVGAGI. Trimming at V came to 2 bases and at J to 6 bases, leaving 3 bases not matched to a gene. This CDR3 has 14 residues. The CDR3 loop is CASSYTGGGQPQHF. DNA of the CDR3: TGTGCCAGCAGTTACACAGGGGGTGGTCAGCCCCAGCATTTT.

CDR3 loop: CATSGGGVLSGNTIYF. CDR3 coding DNA: TGTGCCACCAGCGGTGGGGGGGTCCTCTCTGGAAACACCATATATTTT. The chain is built from TRBV15 and TRBJ1-3, with D possibly matching TRBD1 (5 bases). Germline CDR1 is LNHNV and CDR2 is YYDKDF (reference sequence). CDR3 length: 16 amino acids. V was pared by 5 bases and J by 0 bases, with 14 bases between.

The chain combines TRBV7-9 with TRBJ2-3, with D possibly matching TRBD1 (6 bases). V was cut by 4 bases and J by 3 bases, with 17 bases left in between. This CDR3 is built from 16 residues. The germline V gene has CDR1 SEHNR and CDR2 FQNEAQ (reference sequence). The CDR3 nucleotides are TGTGCCAGCAGCTCCGGGACACCTCGGGTGACAGATACGCAGTATTTT. This translates into CASSSGTPRVTDTQYF.

This clone was counted a single time. The V gene is TRBV5-6, the J gene TRBJ1-1; TRBD1 matches at 7 bases. Looked up from germline, CDR1 is SGHDT and CDR2 is YYEEEE. Trimming cost V 4 bases and J 4 bases; bases outside gene matches: 13. The CDR3 length is 16 residues. This chain's CDR3 is CASSPRQGRLGTEAFF. The CDR3 DNA sequence: TGTGCCAGCAGCCCTAGACAGGGAAGACTTGGCACTGAAGCTTTCTTT.

V and J are TRBV19 and TRBJ2-4, with unresolved D. The CDR3 totals 15 residues. Germline CDR1 and CDR2: LNHDA and SQIVND (reference sequence). With 3 bases removed from V and 1 base from J, the gap between germline ends came to 10 bases. The CDR3 DNA is TGTGCCAGTAGTATCGGTCAGAGGGCCAAAAACATTCAGTACTTC. Residues: CASSIGQRAKNIQYF.